A selection of T cell receptor beta chains follows, all from one sample in a study of blood T cell repertoires in COVID-19. This table comes from immunoSEQ multiplex PCR, and its TCRdb copy is limited to in-frame clones, with some not included. The data contain 35,000 to 40,000 clones, 90% of them singletons. Material for sequencing was peripheral blood. All receptors derive from a man aged 55-75 years with active or convalescent COVID-19. CDR3s include the opening cysteine and the closing phenylalanine or tryptophan. The D gene is left open where the match is weak.

TRBV15	TRBD2	TRBJ2-5	TGTGCCACCAGCAGAAGGACTAGCGGGAGAAATAAAGAGACCCAGTACTTC	CATSRRTSGRNKETQYF
TRBV9	TRBD1	TRBJ1-4	TGTGCCAGCAGCACCCGATCTGGGACAGTTAATGAAAAACTGTTTTTT	CASSTRSGTVNEKLFF
TRBV28	.	TRBJ2-2	TGTGCCAGCAGCAGGACTATTCACACCGGGGAGCTGTTTTTT	CASSRTIHTGELFF
TRBV11-2	TRBD1	TRBJ2-7	TGTGCCAGCAGCTTAGTGACAGGGAGCTCCTACGAGCAGTACTTC	CASSLVTGSSYEQYF
TRBV6-5	.	TRBJ1-2	TGTGCCAGCAGTTACTCGAGGGCTCAGCCGAACTATGGCTACACCTTC	CASSYSRAQPNYGYTF
TRBV29-1	TRBD1	TRBJ1-1	TGCAGCGTTGAAGATGTAGGGGGCGCGGTCACTGAAGCTTTCTTT	CSVEDVGGAVTEAFF
TRBV11-2	.	TRBJ2-5	TGTGCCAGCAGCGGAGGGACAGTCCAAGAGACCCAGTACTTC	CASSGGTVQETQYF
TRBV30	.	TRBJ2-5	TGTGCCTGGCTCACAAAGGAGACCCAGTACTTC	CAWLTKETQYF
TRBV14	TRBD2	TRBJ2-7	TGTGCCAGCAGCCAAGACGAAGGACTAGCGGGAGGGCCTGGGTACGAGCAGTACTTC	CASSQDEGLAGGPGYEQYF
TRBV6-5	TRBD1	TRBJ1-2	TGTGCCAGCAGTTCTGGGACAGGGGGATATGGCTACACCTTC	CASSSGTGGYGYTF